The next 13 T cell receptor beta chains were all read from a single sample in a study of CD8+ T cells in alopecia areata. After isolation, RNA underwent reverse transcription to generate cDNA as the sequencing template. Measured with immunoSEQ multiplex PCR; TCRdb has only the in-frame clones, and not every one. The table shows about 200,000 clones, with 58% occurring only once. Treatment specified: oral pan-JAK inhibitor, 5-10 mg twice daily. Sequences were derived from CD4+ T cells sorted from blood, sampled at week 24, from a patient treated with tofacitinib. All receptors derive from a human donor with alopecia areata.

The V and J genes are TRBV5-1 and TRBJ2-3, with 8 bases aligning to TRBD2. Germline CDR1 is SGHRS and CDR2 is YFSETQ. Trimming at V came to 9 bases and at J to 5 bases, leaving 14 bases not matched to a gene. CDR3 length: 15 residues. This CDR3 is CATRRVAGGGDTQYF. CDR3 bases: TGCGCCACCCGAAGAGTTGCGGGAGGTGGAGATACGCAGTATTTT.

The table lists this clone with a few counts. This chain connects TRBV5-6 to TRBJ2-7, with D perhaps matching TRBD2 (5 bases). Germline assignment: CDR1 SGHDT and CDR2 YYEEEE. The CDR3 sequence is 14 residues long. V lost 0 bases and J lost 5, with 12 bases in between. As DNA, the CDR3 is TGTGCCAGCAGCTTGGCCGGGGTGCGTAACGAGCAGTACTTC. Translating it yields CASSLAGVRNEQYF.

V is TRBV9 and J is TRBJ2-2, with a tentative D call TRBD2 (5 bases). The germline CDR1 and CDR2 sequences are SGDLS and YYNGEE. V shed 0 bases and J shed 6 bases, with 12 bases lying between them. The CDR3 is 15 residues long. The CDR3 nucleotides are TGTGCCAGCAGCGTAGGCGCGGGTGGGGCCGGGGAGCTGTTTTTT. This sequence encodes CASSVGAGGAGELFF. The full variable domain, with the rest looked up from reference TRBV9 and TRBJ2-2, is DSGVTQTPKHLITATGQRVTLRCSPRSGDLSVYWYQQSLDQGLQFLIQYYNGEERAKGNILERFSAQQFPDLHSELNLSSLELGDSALYFCASSVGAGGAGELFFGEGSRLTVL.

The chain carries TRBV4-3 and TRBJ2-6, with no clear D. Germline values: CDR1 LGHNA, CDR2 YSLEER. V dropped 0 bases and J dropped 2 bases, with 8 bases sitting between them. The CDR3 totals 16 residues. CDR3 nucleotide sequence: TGCGCCAGCAGCCAAGAAGTGGGGACTGGGGCCAACGTCCTGACTTTC. Translating gives CASSQEVGTGANVLTF.

J is TRBJ2-2 and V is TRBV4-3, with D possibly matching TRBD2 (6 bases). In germline, CDR1 is LGHNA, CDR2 YSLEER. This CDR3 contains 15 residues. V lost 4 bases and J lost 7, with 16 bases in between. The CDR3 coding sequence is TGCGCCAGCAGCCTACTACGAGGGGAGGTCGGGGAGCTGTTTTTT. This encodes CASSLLRGEVGELFF.

This clone has just one count. This chain links TRBV9 with TRBJ2-3, with TRBD2 identical over 9 bases. Germline CDR1 and CDR2: SGDLS and YYNGEE. Trimming took 0 bases from V and 6 from J; bases not matched to a gene: 8. The CDR3 is made up of 16 amino acids. The CDR3 DNA is TGTGCCAGCAGCGTAGGAAGCGGGGGGATGTCGGATACGCAGTATTTT. It translates to CASSVGSGGMSDTQYF.

This clone was picked up one time. The chain recombines TRBV9 with TRBJ2-3; possible D gene TRBD1, 6 bases. This CDR3 comprises 17 residues. The germline gives CDR1 SGDLS, CDR2 YYNGEE. V lost 3 bases and J 2 bases, leaving 19 bases between the germline ends. As DNA, the CDR3 is TGTGCCAGCAGCGCGAAATCAGGGGTGAGGGACACAGATACGCAGTATTTT. It is translated as CASSAKSGVRDTDTQYF.

This sequence joins TRBV4-3 and TRBJ2-2, with 9 bases matching TRBD2. J was trimmed by 0 bases and V by 0 bases; bases with no gene match: 2. CDR1 is LGHNA and CDR2 is YSLEER in the germline V gene. CDR3 length equals 17 residues. The CDR3 loop reads CASSQERLAANTGELFF. CDR3 nucleotide sequence: TGCGCCAGCAGCCAAGAGAGACTAGCGGCGAACACCGGGGAGCTGTTTTTT.

This sequence joins TRBV5-1 and TRBJ1-1; D not certain. The V end lost 1 base, the J end lost 0 bases, and 7 bases lay between the germline ends. Germline lookup yields CDR1 SGHRS and CDR2 YFSETQ. The CDR3 length is 14 residues. The CDR3 protein is CASSLSGMNTEAFF. The CDR3 DNA sequence: TGCGCCAGCAGCTTGTCGGGGATGAACACTGAAGCTTTCTTT.

This clone has a handful of counts. The rearrangement links TRBV9 to TRBJ1-2; D ambiguous. From germline, CDR1 is SGDLS and CDR2 YYNGEE. This CDR3 has 15 amino acids. With 0 bases removed from V and 0 bases from J, the gap between germline ends came to 9 bases. CDR3: CASSVDGRSNYGYTF. CDR3 in DNA: TGTGCCAGCAGCGTAGATGGCAGATCTAACTATGGCTACACCTTC.

This clone was recorded only once. V usage is TRBV29-1 and J usage is TRBJ1-1; possible D gene TRBD1, 6 bases. Germline values: CDR1 SQVTM, CDR2 ANQGSEA. V dropped 2 bases and J dropped 1 base, with 26 bases sitting between them. The CDR3 is 19 residues long. The CDR3: CSVEWRLQGKGSGNTEAFF. The DNA for the CDR3 is TGCAGCGTTGAATGGCGCCTTCAGGGGAAGGGAAGTGGGAACACTGAAGCTTTCTTT.

This clone has more than one count but fewer than ten. In DNA form, the CDR3 reads TGTGCCAGCAGCCATCAGGGGATGAGCACAGATACGCAGTATTTT. It encodes CASSHQGMSTDTQYF. The gene calls are TRBV5-4 and TRBJ2-3; possible D gene TRBD1, 6 bases. Germline V gives CDR1 SGHNT, CDR2 YYREEE (reference sequence). Deletions cut 4 bases from V and 0 bases from J, with 12 bases between. The CDR3 has 15 amino acids.

The chain recombines TRBV14 with TRBJ2-7; the D gene is possibly TRBD2 (5 bases). V gave up 2 bases and J gave up 1 base, with 6 bases separating them. Germline CDR1 is SGHDN and CDR2 is FVKESK. CDR3 length: 13 amino acids. The CDR3 is CASSQRGSYEQYF. CDR3 DNA: TGTGCCAGCAGCCAAAGAGGGTCCTACGAGCAGTACTTC. The full variable domain, with the rest looked up from reference TRBV14 and TRBJ2-7, is EAGVTQFPSHSVIEKGQTVTLRCDPISGHDNLYWYRRVMGKEIKFLLHFVKESKQDESGMPNNRFLAERTGGTYSTLKVQPAELEDSGVYFCASSQRGSYEQYFGPGTRLTVT.